A selection of T cell receptor beta chains follows, all from one sample in a study of CD4 T cells in relation to SARS-CoV-2 and coronaviruses. TCRdb keeps only in-frame clones here, not all; method: immunoSEQ multiplex PCR. The sample shows 50,000 to 70,000 clones, about 90% of them seen only once. The sample consisted of memory CD4+ T cells from PBMCs. These TCRs come from a human donor in good health. Both conserved end residues are part of each CDR3. The order of the fields is J gene, V gene, clone size, CDR3 protein. Clone size, where shown, is once, few, many, or a class for clones that have expanded.

TRBJ1-3	TRBV5-1	-	CASSLTPNTGNTIYF
TRBJ1-6	TRBV9	-	CASSVDPGQGNSPLHF
TRBJ1-6	TRBV7-8	-	CASSSHRDRGPHSPLHF
TRBJ1-1	TRBV28	-	CASSPAGGTEAFF
TRBJ2-5	TRBV7-9	-	CASSMQETQYF
TRBJ2-7	TRBV5-1	-	CASSSGTANSYEQYF
TRBJ1-4	TRBV5-1	-	CASSYGQGGEKLFF
TRBJ1-1	TRBV7-9	-	CASSLAGETEAFF
TRBJ2-6	TRBV18	-	CASSLSSGANVLTF
TRBJ2-3	TRBV5-6	-	CASSSQSADTQYF
TRBJ1-1	TRBV28	once	CASTLAGDGYAFF
TRBJ1-4	TRBV7-9	-	CASSLVGPNEKLFF
TRBJ1-1	TRBV28	-	CASSLNGGLEAFF
TRBJ2-7	TRBV30	-	CAWSAPLAPRGEQYF
TRBJ2-3	TRBV7-3	-	CASSPGTSGGADTQYF
TRBJ2-7	TRBV5-4	-	CASQIRDRGSYEQYF
TRBJ2-3	TRBV11-2	once	CASSLRPNSDTQYF
TRBJ2-1	TRBV2	-	CASSVARGQSEQFF
TRBJ1-5	TRBV30	-	CAWSGTAHNQPQHF
TRBJ2-3	TRBV15	-	CATSRETGGRGTDTQYF